What follows are 27 T cell receptor beta chains derived from one specimen sequenced in a study of early T cells in non-severe SARS-CoV-2 infection. Using its own MiXCR run on the 5' RACE reads, TCRdb lists one record per CDR3 protein. The data hold 70,000 or so distinct CDR3 sequences, with roughly an eighth observed a single time. Sequencing was performed on whole blood. All receptors come from an adult who was a healthcare worker with PCR-confirmed SARS-CoV-2 infection or an uninfected control (not recorded which).

Concerning this clonotype: One junction end does not reproduce the germline sequence, and a read error may be involved. The genes are TRBV7-2 and TRBJ1-1; D is unresolved. This CDR3 has 10 amino acids. Germline CDR1 reads SGHTA; CDR2 reads FQGNSA. CDR3 nucleotide sequence: TGTGTCAGCAGACGCACTGAAGCTTTCTTT. This sequence encodes CVSRRTEAFF.

At least ten counts were recorded for this clonotype. The V and J genes are TRBV29-1 and TRBJ2-1; 9 nucleotides line up with TRBD2. The germline gives CDR1 SQVTM, CDR2 ANQGSEA. The CDR3 length is 13 residues. Trimming took 3 bases from V and 8 from J; bases not matched to a gene: 5. The DNA of the CDR3 is TGCAGCGTTGACCACGGGACTAGCTATGAGCAGTTCTTC. This encodes CSVDHGTSYEQFF.

This chain links TRBV10-3 with TRBJ1-1; unclear D gene. CDR1 is ENHRY, CDR2 SYGVKD, per germline. CDR3 length equals 13 residues. V gave up 10 bases and J gave up 5 bases, with 17 bases separating them. The CDR3 spells CATADPTRTEAFF. The CDR3, as DNA: TGTGCCACCGCGGACCCAACGAGGACTGAAGCTTTCTTT.

This clonotype was counted at least ten times. The chain joins TRBV24-1 to TRBJ2-2; D is unresolved. CDR1 and CDR2 from the germline V gene are KGHDR and SFDVKD. The CDR3 is 13 amino acids. V was clipped by 6 bases and J by 4 bases, with 8 bases between them. CDR3 DNA sequence: TGTGCCACCAGTAGAGATGGCACCGGGGAGCTGTTTTTT. It yields the protein CATSRDGTGELFF.

Written as DNA, the CDR3 is TGCGCCAGCAGCAGGCATTTAGGCACAGATACGCAGTATTTT. Protein product: CASSRHLGTDTQYF. The chain has TRBV5-1 and TRBJ2-3; D not certain. In germline, CDR1 is SGHRS, CDR2 YFSETQ. Trimming removed 4 bases from V and 1 base from J, with 10 bases in between. The CDR3 is 14 amino acids.

The chain links TRBV20-1 to TRBJ2-5; 7 positions match TRBD1. The CDR3 length is 12 residues. Per the germline V gene, CDR1 is DFQATT and CDR2 is SNEGSKA (reference sequence). With V trimmed by 5 bases and J by 2 bases, 2 bases remained unmatched. The CDR3 nucleotides are TGCAGTGCTGGGGACAGTCAAGAGACCCAGTACTTC. This gives the protein CSAGDSQETQYF.

This clonotype showed up just a few times. The gene calls are TRBV7-2 and TRBJ2-7, with 9 bases fitting TRBD1. Germline V lookup: CDR1 SGHTA, CDR2 FQGNSA. The CDR3 runs 15 residues. V lost 5 bases and J lost 7; bases outside the gene matches: 12. The CDR3 region has the DNA TGTGCCAGCAGCCCAACCAGGACAGGGGCGGATGAGCAGTACTTC. Translating it yields CASSPTRTGADEQYF.

This clonotype was observed a few times. The V and J genes are TRBV28 and TRBJ2-5; D not resolved. V was clipped by 2 bases and J by 1 base, with 8 bases between them. The CDR3 totals 14 residues. CDR1 is MDHEN, CDR2 SYDVKM, per germline. The CDR3 bases are TGTGCCAGCAGTTTAAGTCTGCCCCAAGAGACCCAGTACTTC. This gives the protein CASSLSLPQETQYF.

This chain links TRBV29-1 with TRBJ2-1, with 8 bases lining up with TRBD2. CDR3 length: 12 amino acids. Germline-derived CDR1 and CDR2 are SQVTM and ANQGSEA. The trim removed 7 bases at V and 8 bases at J, leaving 7 bases unmatched. Here the CDR3 reads CSAGTRHDEQFF. CDR3 nucleotide sequence: TGCAGCGCAGGGACTAGGCATGATGAGCAGTTCTTC.

This clonotype was found many times. This chain connects TRBV14 to TRBJ2-7; 7 nucleotides line up with TRBD1. The CDR3 consists of 20 residues. V lost 0 bases and J lost 2; bases outside the gene matches: 19. The germline CDR1 and CDR2 sequences are SGHDN and FVKESK. CDR3 DNA sequence: TGTGCCAGCAGCCAAGATGTTTTTTCAATCGGGACAGTTGAGGCCTACGAGCAGTACTTC. Translating it yields CASSQDVFSIGTVEAYEQYF.

The chain has TRBV25-1 and TRBJ1-5; D is ambiguous. The V and J ends lost 3 bases and 0 bases respectively, with 9 bases between them. The CDR3 sequence is 15 residues long. Germline V gene sequence: CDR1 MGHDK, CDR2 SYGVNS. Here the CDR3 reads CASSDWGDSNQPQHF. The DNA for the CDR3 is TGTGCCAGCAGTGATTGGGGAGATAGCAATCAGCCCCAGCATTTT.

In regard to this clonotype: At one end, the junction sequence differs from germline, possibly due to a read error. This sequence joins TRBV5-4 and TRBJ2-5, with TRBD2 matching over 10 bases. Germline V gene sequence: CDR1 SGHNT, CDR2 YYREEE (reference sequence). The CDR3 extends over 14 amino acids. For the CDR3, the DNA is TGTGCCAGCAGCGCAGGACTAGCGGAAGAGACCCAGAACTTC. Encoded protein: CASSAGLAEETQNF.

By frequency in the sample, this clonotype is medium-sized. V gene TRBV6-5 combines with J gene TRBJ1-6, with D possibly TRBD1 on 5 matching bases. The germline CDR1 and CDR2 sequences are MNHEY and SVGAGI. CDR3 length equals 15 residues. The V gene lost 7 bases and the J gene lost 0 bases, with 10 bases spanning the gap. The CDR3 DNA sequence: TGTGCCAGCAAACCCCAGGGCTCCTATAATTCACCCCTCCACTTT. This encodes CASKPQGSYNSPLHF.

The J gene is TRBJ1-4, the V gene TRBV6-6, with unresolved D. CDR3 length: 15 amino acids. The V end was cut by 0 bases, the J end by 5 bases, with 10 bases between. Germline loops: CDR1 MNHNY, CDR2 SVGAGI (reference sequence). The CDR3 DNA reads as TGTGCCAGCAGTTACTCGATCCGGGAGAATGAAAAACTGTTTTTT. Protein product: CASSYSIRENEKLFF.

This clonotype has just a few counts. The J gene is TRBJ2-1, the V gene TRBV6-5; 8 bases agree with TRBD1. The CDR3 totals 15 residues. Germline CDR1 is MNHEY and CDR2 is SVGAGI. With 6 bases clipped from V and 0 bases from J, the junction kept 4 bases outside the gene matches. CDR3 region: CASRSGTGSYNEQFF. The CDR3, as DNA: TGTGCCAGCAGATCCGGGACAGGCTCCTACAATGAGCAGTTCTTC.

CDR3 nucleotides: TGTGCCAGCAGCTTAAGTCGTGGGGGTGAAAAACTGTTTTTT. It codes for CASSLSRGGEKLFF. V is TRBV7-2 and J is TRBJ1-4; D might be TRBD1 (5 bases). The CDR3 runs 14 residues. Germline lookup yields CDR1 SGHTA and CDR2 FQGNSA. V was cut by 2 bases and J by 7 bases, with 11 bases left in between.

The CDR3 loop is CSVDGGNGCTF. The CDR3, as DNA: TGCAGCGTTGATGGGGGCAATGGGTGCACCTTC. J is TRBJ1-2 and V is TRBV29-1, with a weak D call TRBD1 (6 bases). In germline, CDR1 is SQVTM, CDR2 ANQGSEA. V shed 3 bases and J shed 13 bases, with 15 bases lying between them. The CDR3 runs to 11 residues.

This sequence joins TRBV15 and TRBJ2-5; D is undetermined. V lost 6 bases to trimming and J lost 4 bases, with 9 bases between them. The CDR3 length is 12 residues. CDR1 and CDR2 (germline): LNHNV, YYDKDF (reference sequence). CDR3 bases: TGTGCCACCAGAGGAGTTTCAGAGACCCAGTACTTC. Translated, it gives CATRGVSETQYF.

The chain links TRBV24-1 to TRBJ1-5; D gene unclear. Trimming pared 7 bases from V and 0 bases from J, leaving 6 bases between. The CDR3 extends over 13 amino acids. Germline V lookup: CDR1 KGHDR, CDR2 SFDVKD. The CDR3 region has the DNA TGTGCCACCAGCCGGGGTAGCAATCAGCCCCAGCATTTT. Protein product: CATSRGSNQPQHF.

This clonotype was detected many times. The chain couples TRBV20-1 to TRBJ2-3; 9 nucleotides line up with TRBD1. Germline CDR1 is DFQATT and CDR2 is SNEGSKA (reference sequence). The CDR3 consists of 13 residues. Germline trimming cut 6 bases from V and 6 bases from J; bases unmatched to any gene: 7. In nucleotides, the CDR3 is TGCAGTGCAACGACAGGGGGGAGGGATACGCAGTATTTT. Protein product: CSATTGGRDTQYF.

V gene TRBV28 combines with J gene TRBJ1-2; perhaps TRBD1 as D (5 bases). Per the germline V gene, CDR1 is MDHEN and CDR2 is SYDVKM. V shed 5 bases and J shed 4 bases, with 8 bases lying between them. The CDR3 has 12 residues. CDR3 sequence (DNA): TGTGCCAGCAGTCCGGGGCGCTATGGCTACACCTTC. It specifies CASSPGRYGYTF.

This clonotype was picked up many times. The chain carries TRBV10-3 and TRBJ1-1; 7 bases match TRBD1. V gave up 5 bases and J gave up 5 bases; unmatched junction bases: 5. Germline loops: CDR1 ENHRY, CDR2 SYGVKD. CDR3 length: 13 residues. CDR3 loop: CAISKTGSTEAFF. DNA for the CDR3: TGTGCCATCAGTAAGACAGGGTCGACTGAAGCTTTCTTT.

In this sample, this clonotype turned up a few times. The chain employs TRBV5-6 and TRBJ1-2; D possibly corresponds to TRBD1 (6 bases). The germline gives CDR1 SGHDT, CDR2 YYEEEE. The V end lost 3 bases, the J end lost 8 bases, and 17 bases lay between the germline ends. The CDR3 is 14 amino acids. CDR3 region: CASSSTGRRTGYTF. CDR3 DNA sequence: TGTGCCAGCAGCTCAACAGGGAGACGGACGGGCTACACCTTC.

The table lists this clonotype with many counts. The chain is built from TRBV7-9 and TRBJ2-3; 7 bases are shared with TRBD1. Germline CDR1 is SEHNR and CDR2 is FQNEAQ (reference sequence). The V and J ends lost 3 bases and 1 base, in that order; junction bases with no gene match: 4. CDR3 length: 15 residues. CDR3 in amino acids: CASSFGGQGTDTQYF. The CDR3 coding sequence is TGTGCCAGCAGCTTCGGAGGACAGGGCACAGATACGCAGTATTTT. The variable domain in full, with the rest retrieved from reference TRBV7-9 and TRBJ2-3, is DTGVSQNPRHKITKRGQNVTFRCDPISEHNRLYWYRQTLGQGPEFLTYFQNEAQLEKSRLLSDRFSAERPKGSFSTLEIQRTEQGDSAMYLCASSFGGQGTDTQYFGPGTRLTVL.

This clonotype was seen at least ten times. The rearrangement links TRBV3-1 to TRBJ1-1, with 7 bases that match TRBD1. The CDR3 contains 15 residues. Trimming at V came to 2 bases and at J to 5 bases, leaving 8 bases not matched to a gene. Germline values: CDR1 LGHDT, CDR2 YNNKEL (reference sequence). DNA of the CDR3: TGTGCCAGCAGCCAACGGGAACAGGGGAGTACTGAAGCTTTCTTT. This codes for CASSQREQGSTEAFF.

This clonotype was picked up a small number of times. The chain has TRBV11-2 and TRBJ2-2; D is unclear. Germline V gene data show CDR1 as SGHAT and CDR2 as FQNNGV. This CDR3 has 12 amino acids. The V and J ends lost 3 bases and 7 bases respectively, with 6 bases between them. This chain's CDR3 is CASSFEVGELFF. The CDR3 DNA reads TGTGCCAGCAGCTTTGAAGTCGGGGAGCTGTTTTTT.

This clonotype appeared many times. The CDR3: CARGGAGGQETQYF. The CDR3 DNA follows: TGTGCCAGAGGCGGAGCGGGGGGCCAAGAGACCCAGTACTTC. This chain uses TRBV6-1 with TRBJ2-5; TRBD2 matches 9 bases. This CDR3 spans 14 amino acids. V was pared by 9 bases and J by 1 base, with 6 bases of the junction left unmatched. Germline V gives CDR1 MNHNS, CDR2 SASEGT.